This T cell receptor beta chain is from a study of T cells after yellow fever vaccination. As for the study in general: Any fraction with a low cell number was prepared using SMART-Seq v4 Ultra Low Input. Broader study findings: Reappearance after the booster was seen for most primary-vaccination clones, at around 95% CD4 and 70% to 90% CD8. Across the CD4 and CD8 compartments, a small share of clonotypes was present in both.

TCRdb reprocessed the 5' RACE reads via MiXCR and lists one record per CDR3 protein. The sample shows some 110,000 distinct CDR3 sequences, 8.4% of them seen only once. V lost 5 bases, J lost 3 bases, and 12 bases lay in between. The CDR3 has 14 residues. The germline gives CDR1 SGDLS, CDR2 YYNGEE. This clonotype was seen ten or more times. Antigen specificity is unknown. This clonotype was obtained from a young man who received the YFV17D yellow fever vaccine. V usage is TRBV9 and J usage is TRBJ1-5; a possible D gene is TRBD1 (5 bases). This material consisted of CD8+ T cells sorted from PBMCs, taken 45 days after the yellow fever booster vaccination. CDR3 in amino acids: CASSVDSDNQPQHF. In nucleotides, the CDR3 is TGTGCCAGCAGTGTTGACAGTGACAATCAGCCCCAGCATTTT.